The entry that follows covers one TCR beta chain sequence. The data were obtained in a study of blood T cell repertoires in COVID-19. Study at large: COVID-19 samples, acute and convalescent, were from the United States, Italy and Spain. Sources were T cells, B-cell-depleted T cells, or PBMCs; the material itself was cDNA or gDNA.

In the source study's methods: Nucleated cell counts were estimated from reference gene primer amplification. This table comes from immunoSEQ multiplex PCR, and its TCRdb copy is limited to in-frame clones, with some not included. D and trimming were read from the DNA, whereas the V and J calls and clone size are those reported in that table. The sample shows some 140,000 clones, roughly 78% of them seen only once. Germline loops: CDR1 SGHTA, CDR2 FQGNSA. The V and J ends lost 3 bases and 3 bases respectively, with 12 bases between them. The CDR3 is 15 residues long. The chain is built from TRBV7-2 and TRBJ2-1, with TRBD2 as a possible D gene (5 bases). The sequence derives from a man aged 55 to 69 with acute or convalescent COVID-19. Sequenced sample: peripheral blood. DNA of the CDR3: TGTGCCAGCAGCTTGTTCCGGGGTAACTACAATGAGCAGTTCTTC. It codes for CASSLFRGNYNEQFF.